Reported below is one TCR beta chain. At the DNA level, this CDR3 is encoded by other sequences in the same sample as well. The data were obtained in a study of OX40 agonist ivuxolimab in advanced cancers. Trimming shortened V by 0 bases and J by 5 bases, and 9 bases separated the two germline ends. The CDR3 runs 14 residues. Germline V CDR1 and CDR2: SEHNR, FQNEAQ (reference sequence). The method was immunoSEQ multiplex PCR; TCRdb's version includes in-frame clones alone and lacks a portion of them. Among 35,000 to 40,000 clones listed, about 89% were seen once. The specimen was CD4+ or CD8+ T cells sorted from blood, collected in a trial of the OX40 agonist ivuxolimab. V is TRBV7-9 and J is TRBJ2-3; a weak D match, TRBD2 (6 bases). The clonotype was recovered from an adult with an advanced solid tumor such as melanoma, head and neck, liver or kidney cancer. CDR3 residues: CASSLAGGRDTQYF. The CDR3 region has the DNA TGTGCCAGCAGCTTAGCGGGGGGACGAGATACGCAGTATTTT. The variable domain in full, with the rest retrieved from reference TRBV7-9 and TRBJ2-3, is DTGVSQNPRHKITKRGQNVTFRCDPISEHNRLYWYRQTLGQGPEFLTYFQNEAQLEKSRLLSDRFSAERPKGSFSTLEIQRTEQGDSAMYLCASSLAGGRDTQYFGPGTRLTVL.